This T cell receptor (beta chain) was profiled in a study of T cells in Graves' hyperthyroidism and ophthalmopathy. In the case of this clonotype: Its antigen is as yet unknown.

Study conclusions and caveats: Most expanded thyroid clonotypes above 0.001 recurred in blood. Separation of ophthalmopathy from stable hyperthyroidism was achieved by a 13 V-J model.

Lactation, pregnancy, other autoimmune disease or uncontrolled infection excluded patients. The PBMCs were sourced from fresh peripheral blood (10 ml). Template material for amplifying TCR beta CDR3 regions consisted of RNA transcripts. When the TCR CDR3 underwent first-round RT-PCR, the HTBI primer set was used. TCRdb processed the multiplex PCR reads anew with MiXCR; each CDR3 protein has one entry. The data show fewer than 450,000 distinct CDR3 sequences, with approximately 18% seen just once and approximately 33% held by the top ten. V dropped 2 bases and J dropped 2 bases, with 13 bases sitting between them. Germline lookup yields CDR1 MNHEY and CDR2 SVGAGI. This CDR3 comprises 16 residues.

V gene TRBV6-5 combines with J gene TRBJ1-5, with a possible D match to TRBD1 (5 bases). Sequences were obtained from blood. The source is a woman aged 30 to 39 with Graves' hyperthyroidism that later progressed to Graves' ophthalmopathy. DNA of the CDR3: TGTGCCAGCAGTTACGGGGGGGGTAGGCGCAATCAGCCCCAGCATTTT. As protein: CASSYGGGRRNQPQHF.